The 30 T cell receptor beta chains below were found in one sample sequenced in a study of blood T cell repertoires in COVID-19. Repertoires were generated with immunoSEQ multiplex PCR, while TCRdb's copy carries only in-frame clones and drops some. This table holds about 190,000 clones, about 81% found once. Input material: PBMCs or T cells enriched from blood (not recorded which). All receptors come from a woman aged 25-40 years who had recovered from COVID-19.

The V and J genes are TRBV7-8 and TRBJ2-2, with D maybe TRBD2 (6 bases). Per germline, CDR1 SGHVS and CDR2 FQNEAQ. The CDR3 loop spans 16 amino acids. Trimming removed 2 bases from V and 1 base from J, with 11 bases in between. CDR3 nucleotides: TGTGCCAGCAGCTTATTGACTAGAGGGAACACCGGGGAGCTGTTTTTT. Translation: CASSLLTRGNTGELFF. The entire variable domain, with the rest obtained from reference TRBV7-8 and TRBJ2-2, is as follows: GAGVSQSPRYKVAKRGQDVALRCDPISGHVSLFWYQQALGQGPEFLTYFQNEAQLDKSGLPSDRFFAERPEGSVSTLKIQRTQQEDSAVYLCASSLLTRGNTGELFFGEGSRLTVL.

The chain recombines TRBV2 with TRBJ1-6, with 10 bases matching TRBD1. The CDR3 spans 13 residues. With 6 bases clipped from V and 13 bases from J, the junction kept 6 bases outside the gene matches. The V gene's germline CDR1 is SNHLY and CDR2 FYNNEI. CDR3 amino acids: CASRRGQGNPLHF. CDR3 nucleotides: TGTGCCAGCAGGAGGGGACAGGGGAATCCCCTCCACTTT.

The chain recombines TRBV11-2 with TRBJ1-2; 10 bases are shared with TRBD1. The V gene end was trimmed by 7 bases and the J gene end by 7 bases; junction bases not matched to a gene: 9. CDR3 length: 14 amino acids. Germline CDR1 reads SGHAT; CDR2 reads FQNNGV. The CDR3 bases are TGTGCCAGCAACCCGGGACAGGGGTTGTTTGGCTACACCTTC. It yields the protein CASNPGQGLFGYTF.

CDR3 residues: CASSWTGGSQELFF. CDR3 DNA sequence: TGTGCCAGCAGCTGGACAGGGGGTTCTCAGGAACTGTTTTTT. The chain couples TRBV5-4 to TRBJ1-4; 10 positions agree with TRBD1. This CDR3 spans 14 amino acids. The germline V gene encodes CDR1 SGHNT and CDR2 YYREEE (reference sequence). V lost 3 bases to trimming and J lost 12 bases; unmatched junction nucleotides: 8.

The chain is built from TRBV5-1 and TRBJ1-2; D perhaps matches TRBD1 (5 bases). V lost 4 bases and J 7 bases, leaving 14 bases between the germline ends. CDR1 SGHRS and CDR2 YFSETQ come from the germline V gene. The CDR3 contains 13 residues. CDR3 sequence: CASSDSPPSGYTF. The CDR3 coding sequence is TGCGCCAGCAGCGACAGCCCCCCGAGTGGCTACACCTTC.

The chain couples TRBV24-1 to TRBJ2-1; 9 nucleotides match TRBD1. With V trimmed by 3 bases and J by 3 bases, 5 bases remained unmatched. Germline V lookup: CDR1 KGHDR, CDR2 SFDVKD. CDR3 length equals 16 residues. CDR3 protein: CATSDRTGDSYNEQFF. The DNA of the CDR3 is TGTGCCACCAGTGATCGGACAGGGGACAGCTACAATGAGCAGTTCTTC.

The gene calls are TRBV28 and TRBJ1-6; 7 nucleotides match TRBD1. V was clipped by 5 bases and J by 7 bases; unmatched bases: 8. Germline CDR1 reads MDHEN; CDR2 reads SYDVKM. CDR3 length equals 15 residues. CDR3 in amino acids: CASSVRQGQNSPLHF. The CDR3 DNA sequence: TGTGCCAGCAGTGTACGACAGGGCCAGAATTCACCCCTCCACTTT.

The CDR3 spells CASSPGGPTYNSPLHF. DNA of the CDR3: TGTGCCAGCTCACCGGGAGGTCCGACGTATAATTCACCCCTCCACTTT. The chain couples TRBV18 to TRBJ1-6; D remains ambiguous. Per the germline V gene, CDR1 is KGHSH and CDR2 is LQKENI. Trimming pared 3 bases from V and 4 bases from J, leaving 13 bases between. The CDR3 consists of 16 residues.

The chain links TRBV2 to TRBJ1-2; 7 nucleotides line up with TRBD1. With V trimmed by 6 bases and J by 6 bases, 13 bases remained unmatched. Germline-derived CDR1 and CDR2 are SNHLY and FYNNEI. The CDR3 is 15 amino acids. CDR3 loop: CASSLNQQGVDGYTF. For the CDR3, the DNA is TGTGCCAGCAGCCTAAATCAGCAGGGGGTTGATGGCTACACCTTC.

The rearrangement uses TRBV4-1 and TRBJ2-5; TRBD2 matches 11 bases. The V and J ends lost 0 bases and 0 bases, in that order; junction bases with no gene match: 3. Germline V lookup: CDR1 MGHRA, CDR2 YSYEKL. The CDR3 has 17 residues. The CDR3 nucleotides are TGCGCCAGCAGCCAAGAAGGACTAGCGGGTGACCAAGAGACCCAGTACTTC. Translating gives CASSQEGLAGDQETQYF.

CDR3 sequence (DNA): TGTGCCAGCTCACCACCGCAGGCTCTGTATAGCAATCAGCCCCAGCATTTT. Amino acids: CASSPPQALYSNQPQHF. J is TRBJ1-5 and V is TRBV18; the D is unclear. Germline V lookup: CDR1 KGHSH, CDR2 LQKENI. The CDR3 is 17 amino acids. Between the trimmed V and J ends, which lost 0 bases and 0 bases, there was a span of 12 bases.

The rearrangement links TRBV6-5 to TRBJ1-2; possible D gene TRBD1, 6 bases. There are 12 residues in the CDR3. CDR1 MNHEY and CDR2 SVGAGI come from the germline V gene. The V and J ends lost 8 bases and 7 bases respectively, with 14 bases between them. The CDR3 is CASSGVGAGYTF. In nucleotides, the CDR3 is TGTGCCAGCTCCGGGGTGGGGGCTGGCTACACCTTC.

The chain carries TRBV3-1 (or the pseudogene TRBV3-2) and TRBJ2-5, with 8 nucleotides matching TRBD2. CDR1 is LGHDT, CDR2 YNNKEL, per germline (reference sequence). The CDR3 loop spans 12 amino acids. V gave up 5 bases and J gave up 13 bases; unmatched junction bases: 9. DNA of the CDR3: TGTGCCAGCAGCTTATCCGGGAGGGAACTGTACTTC. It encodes CASSLSGRELYF.

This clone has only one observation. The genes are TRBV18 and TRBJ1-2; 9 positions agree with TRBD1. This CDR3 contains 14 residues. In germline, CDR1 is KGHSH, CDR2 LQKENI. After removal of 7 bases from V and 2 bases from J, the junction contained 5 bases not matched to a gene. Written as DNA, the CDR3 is TGTGCCAGCTTACCGGGACAGGGCAACTATGGCTACACCTTC. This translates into CASLPGQGNYGYTF.

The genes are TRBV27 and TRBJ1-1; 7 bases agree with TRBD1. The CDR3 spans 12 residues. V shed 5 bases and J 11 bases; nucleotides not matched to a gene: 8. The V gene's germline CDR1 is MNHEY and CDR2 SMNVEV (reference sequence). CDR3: CASSTSRGTAFF. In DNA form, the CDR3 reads TGTGCCAGCAGTACAAGCAGGGGGACGGCTTTCTTT.

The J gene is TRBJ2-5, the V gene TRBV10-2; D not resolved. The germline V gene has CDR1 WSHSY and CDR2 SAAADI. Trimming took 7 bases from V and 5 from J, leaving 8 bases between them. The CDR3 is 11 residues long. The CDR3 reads CASTQLETQYF. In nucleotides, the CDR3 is TGCGCCAGCACACAATTGGAGACCCAGTACTTC.

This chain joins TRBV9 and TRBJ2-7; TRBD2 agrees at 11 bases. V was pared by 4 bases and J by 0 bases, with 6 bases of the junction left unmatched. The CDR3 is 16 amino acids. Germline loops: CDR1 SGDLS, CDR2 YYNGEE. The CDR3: CASSPRLAGTSYEQYF. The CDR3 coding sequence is TGTGCCAGCAGCCCCCGACTAGCGGGGACCTCCTACGAGCAGTACTTC.

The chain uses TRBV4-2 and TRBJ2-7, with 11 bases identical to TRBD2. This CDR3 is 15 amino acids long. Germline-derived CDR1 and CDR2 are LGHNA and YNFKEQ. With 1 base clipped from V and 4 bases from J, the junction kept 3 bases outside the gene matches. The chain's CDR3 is CASSQGLAGGYEQYF. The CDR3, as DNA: TGTGCCAGCAGCCAAGGGCTAGCGGGAGGTTACGAGCAGTACTTC.

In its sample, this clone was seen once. DNA for the CDR3: TGCAGCGTTGAAACGGGGGGGGGCACTGAAGCTTTCTTT. It yields the protein CSVETGGGTEAFF. The gene calls are TRBV29-1 and TRBJ1-1, with a weak D call TRBD1 (5 bases). This CDR3 has 13 amino acids. Per germline, CDR1 SQVTM and CDR2 ANQGSEA. The V gene lost 2 bases and the J gene lost 4 bases, with 11 bases spanning the gap.

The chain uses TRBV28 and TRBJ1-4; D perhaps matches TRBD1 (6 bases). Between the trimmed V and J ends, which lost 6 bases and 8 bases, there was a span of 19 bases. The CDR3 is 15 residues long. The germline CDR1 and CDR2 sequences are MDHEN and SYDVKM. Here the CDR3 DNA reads TGTGCCAGCAGCCTCCGGGACATCGGAAGGGAAAAACTGTTTTTT. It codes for CASSLRDIGREKLFF.

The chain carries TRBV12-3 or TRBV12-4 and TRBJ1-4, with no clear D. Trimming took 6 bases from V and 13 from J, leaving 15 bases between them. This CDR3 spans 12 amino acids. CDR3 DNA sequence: TGTGCCAGCAGATTAAATCAGGAGGGACTGTTTTTT. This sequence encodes CASRLNQEGLFF.

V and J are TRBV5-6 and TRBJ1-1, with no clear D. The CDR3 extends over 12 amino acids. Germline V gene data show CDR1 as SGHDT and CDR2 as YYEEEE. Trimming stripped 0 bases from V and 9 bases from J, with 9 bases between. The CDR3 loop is CASSLGQIKAFF. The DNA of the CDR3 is TGTGCCAGCAGCTTGGGGCAGATTAAAGCTTTCTTT.

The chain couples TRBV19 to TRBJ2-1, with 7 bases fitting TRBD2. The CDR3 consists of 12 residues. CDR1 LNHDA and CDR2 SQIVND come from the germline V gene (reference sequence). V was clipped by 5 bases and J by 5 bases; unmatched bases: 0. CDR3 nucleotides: TGTGCCAGTAGTGGACTAGACAATGAGCAGTTCTTC. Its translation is CASSGLDNEQFF.

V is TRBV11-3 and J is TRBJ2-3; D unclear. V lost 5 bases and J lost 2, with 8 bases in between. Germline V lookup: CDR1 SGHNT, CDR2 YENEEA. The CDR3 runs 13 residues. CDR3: CASSLIDTDTQYF. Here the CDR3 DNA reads TGTGCCAGCAGCCTCATAGACACAGATACGCAGTATTTT.

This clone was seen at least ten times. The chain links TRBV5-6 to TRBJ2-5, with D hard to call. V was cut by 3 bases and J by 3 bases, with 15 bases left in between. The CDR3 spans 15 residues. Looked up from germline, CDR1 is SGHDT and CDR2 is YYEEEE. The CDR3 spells CASSSLYATKETQYF. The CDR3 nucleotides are TGTGCCAGCAGCTCACTCTATGCAACCAAAGAGACCCAGTACTTC.

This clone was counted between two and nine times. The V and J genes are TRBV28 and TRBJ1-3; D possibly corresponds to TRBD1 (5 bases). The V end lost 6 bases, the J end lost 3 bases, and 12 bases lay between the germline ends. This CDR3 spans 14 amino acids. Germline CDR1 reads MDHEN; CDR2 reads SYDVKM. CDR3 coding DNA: TGTGCCAGCAGCCTGCAGGGTTTTGGAAACACCATATATTTT. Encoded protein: CASSLQGFGNTIYF. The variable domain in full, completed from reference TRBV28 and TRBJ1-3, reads DVKVTQSSRYLVKRTGEKVFLECVQDMDHENMFWYRQDPGLGLRLIYFSYDVKMKEKGDIPEGYSVSREKKERFSLILESASTNQTSMYLCASSLQGFGNTIYFGEGSWLTVV.

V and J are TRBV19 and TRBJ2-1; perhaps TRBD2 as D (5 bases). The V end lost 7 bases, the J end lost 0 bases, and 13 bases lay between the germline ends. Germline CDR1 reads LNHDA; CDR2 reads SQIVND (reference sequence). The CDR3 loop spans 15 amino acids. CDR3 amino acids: CASTLREGSYNEQFF. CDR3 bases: TGTGCCAGTACCCTGCGCGAGGGCTCCTACAATGAGCAGTTCTTC.

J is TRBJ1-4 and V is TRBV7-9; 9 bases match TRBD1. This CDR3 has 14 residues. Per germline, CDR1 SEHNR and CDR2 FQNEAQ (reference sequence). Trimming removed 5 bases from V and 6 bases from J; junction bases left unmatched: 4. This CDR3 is CASSPGTGYEKLFF. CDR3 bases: TGTGCCAGCAGCCCCGGGACAGGGTATGAAAAACTGTTTTTT.

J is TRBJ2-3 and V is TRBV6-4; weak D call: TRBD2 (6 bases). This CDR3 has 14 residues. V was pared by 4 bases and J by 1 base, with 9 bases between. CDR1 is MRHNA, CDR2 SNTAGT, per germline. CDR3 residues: CASSGSSGTDTQYF. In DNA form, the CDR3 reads TGTGCCAGCAGTGGTTCTAGCGGCACAGATACGCAGTATTTT.

The CDR3 nucleotides read TGCGCCAGCAGTGAGTCGGCCTCCGGGACAGGGGCGCGCCAAGCTTTCTTT. Protein: CASSESASGTGARQAFF. V gene TRBV10-1 combines with J gene TRBJ1-1; TRBD1 matches 10 bases. Germline assignment: CDR1 WNHNN and CDR2 SYGVQD (reference sequence). The CDR3 extends over 17 amino acids. J lost 9 bases, V lost 0 bases, and 13 bases had no gene match.